The clone carrying this T cell receptor beta chain appeared a few times. The CDR3 sequence is 14 residues long. The germline CDR1 and CDR2 sequences are MNHEY and SVGAGI. V gave up 7 bases and J gave up 4 bases, with 16 bases separating them. Repertoires were generated with immunoSEQ multiplex PCR, while TCRdb's copy carries only in-frame clones and drops some. The top ten clones hold approximately 2.1% of a sample with around 120,000 clones, approximately 85% of them seen once. This sample stems from a study of blood T cell repertoires in COVID-19. Across the study: Acute and convalescent COVID-19 specimens originated in the United States, Italy and Spain.

The chain links TRBV6-5 to TRBJ1-1; D is undetermined. Input material: peripheral blood. This clonotype was sampled from a human donor in a cohort sampled during active COVID-19. CDR3 amino acids: CASTIRRGGTEAFF. In nucleotides, the CDR3 is TGTGCCAGCACCATACGGCGGGGTGGCACTGAAGCTTTCTTT.